The rows below give T cell receptor beta chains drawn from one sample of a study of T cell repertoires in cytomegalovirus infection. TCRdb used MiXCR to reprocess the reads, holding one entry per CDR3 protein. Of 180,000 or so distinct CDR3 sequences in the sample, roughly 15% were seen once. Sequencing was carried out using CD8+ T cells from PBMCs. The source is a human donor in good health (CMV status not recorded). Some clones in this sample may be carry-over from other donors' samples. Both conserved end residues are part of each CDR3. Each record gives: J gene, V gene, D gene, clone size, CDR3 protein, CDR3 DNA. D genes are given only for firm matches. Rows give clone size only sometimes, using once, few, many, or a class for an expanded clone.

j_call: TRBJ2-1; v_call: TRBV4-1; d_call: -; clone_size: -; cdr3_aa: CASSQENRIDEQFF; cdr3_nt: TGCGCCAGCAGCCAAGAGAACAGGATAGATGAGCAGTTCTTC
j_call: TRBJ2-1; v_call: TRBV7-3; d_call: -; clone_size: once; cdr3_aa: CASSVIQGSEQFF; cdr3_nt: TGTGCCAGCAGCGTTATTCAGGGGAGTGAGCAGTTCTTC
j_call: TRBJ2-7; v_call: TRBV12-3/TRBV12-4; d_call: -; clone_size: -; cdr3_aa: CASSGLGGSLSYEQYF; cdr3_nt: TGTGCCAGCAGCGGTTTGGGTGGGTCCTTATCCTACGAGCAGTACTTC
j_call: TRBJ2-1; v_call: TRBV6-2/TRBV6-3; d_call: TRBD1; clone_size: few; cdr3_aa: CASSYGDSFNEQFF; cdr3_nt: TGTGCCAGCAGTTACGGGGACAGCTTCAATGAGCAGTTCTTC
j_call: TRBJ1-1; v_call: TRBV25-1; d_call: -; clone_size: -; cdr3_aa: CASRTGSLTEAFF; cdr3_nt: TGTGCCAGCAGGACCGGGTCTCTCACTGAAGCTTTCTTT
j_call: TRBJ2-1; v_call: TRBV7-2; d_call: TRBD2; clone_size: few; cdr3_aa: CASSPTSGGLSYNEQFF; cdr3_nt: TGTGCCAGCAGTCCGACTAGCGGGGGTCTCTCCTACAATGAGCAGTTCTTC
j_call: TRBJ1-1; v_call: TRBV28; d_call: -; clone_size: few; cdr3_aa: CASSLLDSFMNTEAFF; cdr3_nt: TGTGCCAGCAGTTTGCTAGACAGTTTCATGAACACTGAAGCTTTCTTT
j_call: TRBJ2-1; v_call: TRBV7-2; d_call: -; clone_size: -; cdr3_aa: CASNQDLGLGNEQFF; cdr3_nt: TGTGCCAGCAACCAAGACCTTGGATTAGGGAATGAGCAGTTCTTC
j_call: TRBJ2-5; v_call: TRBV6-6; d_call: -; clone_size: -; cdr3_aa: CASSPTISRETQYF; cdr3_nt: TGTGCCAGCAGCCCCACCATTTCTAGGGAGACCCAGTACTTC
j_call: TRBJ1-2; v_call: TRBV7-2; d_call: -; clone_size: -; cdr3_aa: CASSPSNGYTF; cdr3_nt: TGTGCCAGCAGCCCCTCAAATGGCTACACCTTC
j_call: TRBJ2-7; v_call: TRBV27; d_call: -; clone_size: once; cdr3_aa: CASRDPYEQYF; cdr3_nt: TGTGCCAGCAGAGATCCATACGAGCAGTACTTC
j_call: TRBJ1-5; v_call: TRBV28; d_call: -; clone_size: few; cdr3_aa: CASINRASAAHQPQHF; cdr3_nt: TGTGCCAGCATCAACCGAGCCTCAGCTGCCCATCAGCCCCAGCATTTT
j_call: TRBJ1-3; v_call: TRBV6-6; d_call: -; clone_size: few; cdr3_aa: CASSSLKPGSSGNTIYF; cdr3_nt: TGTGCCAGCAGTAGCCTGAAGCCAGGGAGCTCTGGAAACACCATATATTTT
j_call: TRBJ1-1; v_call: TRBV6-2/TRBV6-3; d_call: -; clone_size: -; cdr3_aa: CAGSADMNTEAFF; cdr3_nt: TGTGCCGGTTCGGCAGACATGAACACTGAAGCTTTCTTT
j_call: TRBJ1-1; v_call: TRBV7-6; d_call: -; clone_size: -; cdr3_aa: CASSLELPGSNTEAFF; cdr3_nt: TGTGCCAGCAGCTTAGAACTTCCAGGATCGAACACTGAAGCTTTCTTT
j_call: TRBJ2-1; v_call: TRBV11-1; d_call: -; clone_size: -; cdr3_aa: CASSFSRRPIEEQFF; cdr3_nt: TGTGCCAGCAGCTTTTCCCGTCGGCCTATCGAGGAGCAGTTCTTC
j_call: TRBJ2-1; v_call: TRBV27; d_call: -; clone_size: few; cdr3_aa: CASSLSGAWNEQFF; cdr3_nt: TGTGCCAGCAGTTTATCCGGTGCCTGGAATGAGCAGTTCTTC
j_call: TRBJ2-1; v_call: TRBV29-1; d_call: -; clone_size: few; cdr3_aa: CSGGRVPGGPAGYNEQFF; cdr3_nt: TGCAGCGGGGGACGGGTCCCCGGCGGACCCGCTGGTTACAATGAGCAGTTCTTC
j_call: TRBJ1-1; v_call: TRBV27; d_call: TRBD1; clone_size: few; cdr3_aa: CASSLGGPDRRGTEAFF; cdr3_nt: TGTGCCAGCAGTCTCGGGGGCCCGGACAGGAGGGGCACTGAAGCTTTCTTT
j_call: TRBJ1-5; v_call: TRBV7-8; d_call: -; clone_size: -; cdr3_aa: CASSLWENQPQHF; cdr3_nt: TGTGCCAGCAGCTTATGGGAGAATCAGCCCCAGCATTTT
j_call: TRBJ1-2; v_call: TRBV7-2; d_call: -; clone_size: -; cdr3_aa: CASSFRLPAVNYGYTF; cdr3_nt: TGTGCCAGCAGCTTCCGTCTCCCCGCAGTTAACTATGGCTACACCTTC
j_call: TRBJ1-1; v_call: TRBV7-2; d_call: TRBD1; clone_size: many; cdr3_aa: CASSLGVPGGQNTEAFF; cdr3_nt: TGTGCCAGCAGCTTAGGGGTACCAGGGGGCCAGAACACTGAAGCTTTCTTT
j_call: TRBJ1-6; v_call: TRBV28; d_call: -; clone_size: -; cdr3_aa: CASSLFREKTSPLHF; cdr3_nt: TGTGCCAGCAGTTTATTCAGGGAGAAGACTTCACCCCTCCACTTT
j_call: TRBJ2-2; v_call: TRBV7-9; d_call: -; clone_size: -; cdr3_aa: CASRPRAGETNTGELFF; cdr3_nt: TGTGCCAGCCGCCCTAGAGCGGGCGAAACGAACACCGGGGAGCTGTTTTTT
j_call: TRBJ2-5; v_call: TRBV27; d_call: -; clone_size: few; cdr3_aa: CASSSRLEVQYF; cdr3_nt: TGTGCCAGCAGTTCGAGACTAGAAGTCCAGTACTTC
j_call: TRBJ1-5; v_call: TRBV7-6; d_call: TRBD1; clone_size: few; cdr3_aa: CASSHRTGGQHF; cdr3_nt: TGTGCCAGCAGCCACCGGACAGGGGGCCAGCATTTT
j_call: TRBJ1-2; v_call: TRBV2; d_call: -; clone_size: -; cdr3_aa: CASNVRTVGGYTF; cdr3_nt: TGTGCCAGCAACGTGCGGACCGTAGGCGGCTACACCTTC
j_call: TRBJ2-2; v_call: TRBV4-3; d_call: -; clone_size: -; cdr3_aa: CASSQEGGSDTGELFF; cdr3_nt: TGCGCCAGCAGCCAAGAAGGGGGGTCGGACACCGGGGAGCTGTTCTTT
j_call: TRBJ2-1; v_call: TRBV7-8; d_call: TRBD1; clone_size: few; cdr3_aa: CASSFQGEYNEQFF; cdr3_nt: TGTGCCAGCAGCTTCCAGGGGGAGTACAATGAGCAGTTCTTC
j_call: TRBJ2-1; v_call: TRBV15; d_call: -; clone_size: -; cdr3_aa: CATSSLTKGSSYNEQFF; cdr3_nt: TGTGCCACCAGCAGCCTAACAAAGGGTAGCTCCTACAATGAGCAGTTCTTC
j_call: TRBJ2-3; v_call: TRBV6-1; d_call: TRBD1; clone_size: -; cdr3_aa: CASSEVDRAGDTQYF; cdr3_nt: TGTGCCAGCAGTGAAGTGGACAGGGCTGGGGATACGCAGTATTTT
j_call: TRBJ2-7; v_call: TRBV7-8; d_call: -; clone_size: -; cdr3_aa: CASSGSGGPLPRGTYEQYF; cdr3_nt: TGTGCCAGCAGCGGGAGTGGGGGACCGCTCCCACGAGGGACCTACGAGCAGTACTTC
j_call: TRBJ2-7; v_call: TRBV23-1; d_call: -; clone_size: few; cdr3_aa: CASSQTEGGHEQYF; cdr3_nt: TGCGCCAGCAGTCAAACGGAGGGGGGCCACGAGCAGTACTTC
j_call: TRBJ1-2; v_call: TRBV7-9; d_call: TRBD1; clone_size: few; cdr3_aa: CASSLAWDRGQDYGYTF; cdr3_nt: TGTGCCAGCAGCTTAGCCTGGGACAGGGGGCAAGACTATGGCTACACCTTC
j_call: TRBJ1-6; v_call: TRBV7-9; d_call: -; clone_size: -; cdr3_aa: CASSLESSYNSPLHF; cdr3_nt: TGTGCCAGCAGCTTAGAGAGCTCCTATAATTCACCCCTCCACTTT